The 13 T cell receptor beta chains reported below all come from one sample, sequenced in a study of post-analysis software for immune sequencing data. No antigen is known for these receptors. Carried by the TCR beta cDNA libraries were unique molecular identifiers. TCRdb redid the calling of the PCR reads with MiXCR, one entry per CDR3 protein. The sample has fewer than 550,000 distinct CDR3 sequences, 34% seen once. The study's findings and limits: About 5 TRBV segments were more frequent in patients than controls; TRBV5-6, TRBV5-1 and TRBV20-1 belonged to this group.

What was sequenced was blood. The receptors originated from a girl younger than 18 with multiple sclerosis.

This chain uses TRBV7-2 with TRBJ1-2, with D possibly TRBD1 on 6 matching bases. The germline V and J ends were trimmed by 4 bases and 4 bases, with 19 bases remaining between them. In germline, CDR1 is SGHTA, CDR2 FQGNSA. CDR3 length: 16 amino acids. This CDR3 is CASSSGRGASSYGYTF. Here the CDR3 DNA reads TGTGCCAGCAGCTCCGGGAGGGGGGCTAGCAGCTATGGCTACACCTTC. Looking up the rest from reference TRBV7-2 and TRBJ1-2 gives the full variable domain: GAGVSQSPSNKVTEKGKDVELRCDPISGHTALYWYRQSLGQGLEFLIYFQGNSAPDKSGLPSDRFSAERTGGSVSTLTIQRTQQEDSAVYLCASSSGRGASSYGYTFGSGTRLTVV.

In this sample, this clonotype turned up a few times. The chain is built from TRBV25-1 and TRBJ1-4; no firm D call. Germline V gene sequence: CDR1 MGHDK, CDR2 SYGVNS. The V end lost 3 bases, the J end lost 8 bases, and 16 bases lay between the germline ends. CDR3 length: 15 residues. The DNA for the CDR3 is TGTGCCAGCAGTGACCGGACTAATAGAGGAGAAAAACTGTTTTTT. Translating gives CASSDRTNRGEKLFF.

This clonotype was picked up a small number of times. CDR3 sequence: CASSRAGVDSPLHF. The DNA for the CDR3 is TGTGCCAGCAGTCGAGCAGGGGTAGATTCACCCCTCCACTTT. This chain connects TRBV6-5 to TRBJ1-6; D is perhaps TRBD1 (6 bases). The germline V gene has CDR1 MNHEY and CDR2 SVGAGI. V was trimmed by 5 bases and J by 8 bases, leaving 13 bases between them. The CDR3 has 14 residues.

This clonotype was found a few times. This chain joins TRBV5-5 and TRBJ2-5, with a tentative D call TRBD1 (5 bases). From germline, CDR1 is SGHKS and CDR2 YYEKEE (reference sequence). CDR3 length: 14 amino acids. The ends were cut back, 6 bases at V and 4 bases at J, with 16 bases in the middle. CDR3 nucleotides: TGTGCCAGCACCTCACGACAGTCACTAGAGACCCAGTACTTC. Protein: CASTSRQSLETQYF.

The rearrangement uses TRBV29-1 and TRBJ1-2; TRBD1 agrees at 8 bases. J gave up 4 bases and V 7 bases, and 8 bases lay outside the gene matches. CDR1 and CDR2 (germline): SQVTM, ANQGSEA. There are 13 residues in the CDR3. CDR3 bases: TGCAGCGCCCCGAGACAGGGGATCTATGGCTACACCTTC. Translation: CSAPRQGIYGYTF. The complete variable domain, with remaining parts taken from reference TRBV29-1 and TRBJ1-2, reads SAVISQKPSRDICQRGTSLTIQCQVDSQVTMMFWYRQQPGQSLTLIATANQGSEATYESGFVIDKFPISRPNLTFSTLTVSNMSPEDSSIYLCSAPRQGIYGYTFGSGTRLTVV.

The rearrangement joins TRBV5-1 to TRBJ2-5; D uncertain. This CDR3 is 12 amino acids long. Trimming cost V 3 bases and J 5 bases, with 8 bases left between them. Germline V gives CDR1 SGHRS, CDR2 YFSETQ. The DNA for the CDR3 is TGCGCCAGCAGCTGGGCAATGGAGACCCAGTACTTC. It codes for CASSWAMETQYF.

The rearrangement links TRBV20-1 to TRBJ2-1, with 8 bases lining up with TRBD2. The CDR3 contains 16 residues. Germline loops: CDR1 DFQATT, CDR2 SNEGSKA (reference sequence). The J segment lost 7 bases and the V segment lost 6 bases, leaving 17 bases of the junction unmatched. CDR3 amino acids: CSAPPSVAGGRNEQFF. The CDR3 nucleotides are TGCAGTGCCCCCCCGTCGGTTGCGGGGGGCAGGAATGAGCAGTTCTTC.

The sample holds a few counts of this clonotype. The rearrangement joins TRBV6-5 to TRBJ2-3; 8 bases match TRBD1. The junction had 3 bases not matched to a gene; V was cut back by 6 bases and J by 4 bases. The germline gives CDR1 MNHEY, CDR2 SVGAGI. This CDR3 region has 13 residues. The CDR3 loop reads CASRTGVPDTQYF. In nucleotides, the CDR3 is TGTGCCAGCAGGACAGGGGTACCAGATACGCAGTATTTT.

In this sample, this clonotype turned up a few times. V is TRBV15 and J is TRBJ2-5, with TRBD2 matching over 10 bases. The CDR3 has 17 residues. Germline V gives CDR1 LNHNV, CDR2 YYDKDF (reference sequence). V lost 0 bases, J lost 2 bases, and 6 bases stayed unmatched. CDR3 DNA: TGTGCCACCAGCAGAGATGGTGGACTAGCGGCTCAAGAGACCCAGTACTTC. It translates to CATSRDGGLAAQETQYF.

The rearrangement uses TRBV29-1 and TRBJ2-1; 8 nucleotides line up with TRBD2. Germline CDR1 is SQVTM and CDR2 is ANQGSEA. Unmatched junction bases numbered 7, after V lost 5 bases and J lost 4 bases. This CDR3 region has 14 residues. CDR3 sequence (DNA): TGCAGCGTTTTACCAGCGGGGGCTTACAATGAGCAGTTCTTC. Protein sequence: CSVLPAGAYNEQFF.

This clonotype has just a few counts. The rearrangement uses TRBV5-1 and TRBJ1-2; no clear D gene. The CDR3 spans 13 residues. Germline V lookup: CDR1 SGHRS, CDR2 YFSETQ. Trimming took off 4 bases at V and 4 bases at J, with 11 bases between the two ends. The CDR3 region has the DNA TGCGCCAGCAGCCGATGGACCGGCTATGGCTACACCTTC. It specifies CASSRWTGYGYTF.

The chain couples TRBV24-1 to TRBJ2-1; D assignment may be TRBD1 or TRBD2 (5 bases each). The CDR3 is 14 amino acids. Trimming pared 3 bases from V and 5 bases from J, leaving 10 bases between. Germline V gives CDR1 KGHDR, CDR2 SFDVKD. CDR3 DNA sequence: TGTGCCACCAGTGATGGTGAGGGGAACAATGAGCAGTTCTTC. Its protein product is CATSDGEGNNEQFF.

Here the CDR3 DNA reads TGTGCCAGCAGCTCTTCCAGTTCAGGACTAGCTTTACAAGAGACCCAGTACTTC. Translated, it gives CASSSSSSGLALQETQYF. The chain uses TRBV9 and TRBJ2-5; 8 nucleotides agree with TRBD2. CDR3 size: 18 residues. The germline V gene has CDR1 SGDLS and CDR2 YYNGEE. V shed 4 bases and J 2 bases; nucleotides not matched to a gene: 16.